The rows below give T cell receptor beta chains drawn from one sample of a study of regulatory T cells in long-lasting Graves disease. TCRdb called the multiplex PCR reads again in MiXCR, with one record for every CDR3 protein. The sample records approximately 470,000 distinct CDR3 sequences, roughly 15% being singletons. This sample was also put to use in a study of T cells in Graves' hyperthyroidism and ophthalmopathy.

The sequences come from peripheral blood mononuclear cells (PBMCs), collected at new diagnosis, from a patient treated with antithyroid drugs. Receptors originate from a man aged 35 to 55 with Graves disease. Each CDR3 is given without its conserved first and last residue. A clone size is listed for some rows: how often the clone was seen (once, few, many), or a class if it is expanded.

TRBV3-1	many	TRBJ2-3	ASSQVSAVTQY
TRBV12-3/TRBV12-4	NA	TRBJ2-7	ASSYRTAFEQY
TRBV28	many	TRBJ2-3	ASSLGRSITDTQY
TRBV3-1	many	TRBJ2-1	ASSPLGISNEQF
TRBV28	many	TRBJ2-5	ASTVDRDPRVETQY
TRBV12-3/TRBV12-4	NA	TRBJ2-1	ASSQLAGGPYEQF
TRBV30	many	TRBJ2-7	AWGNSYEQY
TRBV2	many	TRBJ2-2	ASIEGTHRRMF
TRBV6-2/TRBV6-3	NA	TRBJ2-6	ASSYVLGANVLT
TRBV29-1	few	TRBJ2-1	SATRWGGTDNEQF